One sample yielded the 31 T cell receptor beta chains listed below, sequenced in a study of HIV-infected patients and healthy controls. In TCRdb, the 5' RACE reads were re-called with MiXCR into one record per CDR3 protein. The table shows about 67,000 distinct CDR3 sequences, with roughly 16% occurring only once. Sequencing used CD4+ T cells from blood. These receptors were taken from a human donor in good health.

The chain carries TRBV24-1 and TRBJ2-1, with 8 positions matching TRBD2. The trim removed 2 bases at V and 5 bases at J, leaving 4 bases unmatched. The V gene's germline CDR1 is KGHDR and CDR2 SFDVKD. The CDR3 is made up of 15 amino acids. The CDR3 nucleotides are TGTGCCACCAGTGATTCGGGGACTAGTCACAATGAGCAGTTCTTC. Amino acids: CATSDSGTSHNEQFF.

The J gene is TRBJ1-2, the V gene TRBV7-2; possibly TRBD1 for D (5 bases). Per germline, CDR1 SGHTA and CDR2 FQGNSA. V was cut by 0 bases and J by 8 bases, with 10 bases left in between. This CDR3 has 13 residues. The CDR3 nucleotides read TGTGCCAGCAGCTTAGCGTTTGGGGCGGGCTACACCTTC. Translating it yields CASSLAFGAGYTF.

In its sample, this clonotype was seen many times. V gene TRBV7-6 combines with J gene TRBJ2-3, with 9 positions matching TRBD2. Unmatched junction bases numbered 9, after V lost 5 bases and J lost 3 bases. The CDR3 extends over 16 amino acids. CDR1 is SGHVS, CDR2 FNYEAQ, per germline. The CDR3 nucleotides are TGTGCCAGCAGCACCCTAGCGGGAAGATCAACAGATACGCAGTATTTT. Residues: CASSTLAGRSTDTQYF. The full variable domain, its missing parts supplied by reference TRBV7-6 and TRBJ2-3, is GAGVSQSPRYKVTKRGQDVALRCDPISGHVSLYWYRQALGQGPEFLTYFNYEAQQDKSGLPNDRFSAERPEGSISTLTIQRTEQRDSAMYRCASSTLAGRSTDTQYFGPGTRLTVL.

V is TRBV28 and J is TRBJ2-3; D uncertain. Per the germline V gene, CDR1 is MDHEN and CDR2 is SYDVKM. The CDR3 extends over 13 amino acids. Trimming left V 8 bases short and J 2 bases short, with 11 bases between. The CDR3 protein is CASAAPPTDTQYF. CDR3 coding DNA: TGTGCCAGCGCGGCCCCCCCCACAGATACGCAGTATTTT. Filled out from reference TRBV28 and TRBJ2-3, the complete variable domain reads DVKVTQSSRYLVKRTGEKVFLECVQDMDHENMFWYRQDPGLGLRLIYFSYDVKMKEKGDIPEGYSVSREKKERFSLILESASTNQTSMYLCASAAPPTDTQYFGPGTRLTVL.

This clonotype has just a few counts. The genes are TRBV11-2 and TRBJ2-3; 16 nucleotides align to TRBD2. There are 18 residues in the CDR3. Trimming at V came to 2 bases and at J to 0 bases, leaving 2 bases not matched to a gene. The V gene's germline CDR1 is SGHAT and CDR2 FQNNGV. The CDR3 loop reads CASSLTGLAGGSTDTQYF. The CDR3 DNA reads as TGTGCCAGCAGCTTAACGGGACTAGCGGGGGGGAGCACAGATACGCAGTATTTT.

This clonotype was counted many times. The chain's CDR3 is CTQKRPPTDTQYF. The CDR3 coding sequence is TGCACCCAAAAGCGTCCCCCCACAGATACGCAGTATTTT. The rearrangement uses TRBV20-1 and TRBJ2-3; D call uncertain. Germline CDR1 DFQATT, CDR2 SNEGSKA (reference sequence). This CDR3 comprises 13 residues.

Many counts were recorded for this clonotype. This rearrangement joins TRBV3-1 to TRBJ2-6; D is unresolved. The CDR3 sequence is 14 residues long. From germline, CDR1 is LGHDT and CDR2 YNNKEL (reference sequence). V was trimmed by 1 base and J by 0 bases, leaving 1 base between them. The DNA for the CDR3 is TGTGCCAGCAGCCAAGTCTCTGGGGCCAACGTCCTGACTTTC. This encodes CASSQVSGANVLTF. Based on the CDR3 plus reference TRBV3-1 and TRBJ2-6, the full variable domain is DTAVSQTPKYLVTQMGNDKSIKCEQNLGHDTMYWYKQDSKKFLKIMFSYNNKELIINETVPNRFSPKSPDKAHLNLHINSLELGDSAVYFCASSQVSGANVLTFGAGSRLTVL.

The rearrangement links TRBV6-5 to TRBJ2-3, with TRBD2 matching over 9 bases. The germline gives CDR1 MNHEY, CDR2 SVGAGI. This CDR3 region has 15 residues. J gave up 4 bases and V 5 bases, and 7 bases lay outside the gene matches. The CDR3 spells CASSTRGGGADTQYF. The CDR3 DNA follows: TGTGCCAGCAGTACCAGGGGCGGGGGGGCAGATACGCAGTATTTT.

The chain has TRBV6-2 or TRBV6-3 and TRBJ2-7; D not certain. Between the trimmed V and J ends, which lost 8 bases and 1 base, there was a span of 9 bases. CDR3 length equals 12 residues. Germline V gene sequence: CDR1 MNHEY, CDR2 SVGEGT. This CDR3 reads CASGDTSYEQYF. The CDR3 DNA sequence: TGTGCCAGCGGCGACACGTCCTACGAGCAGTACTTC.

This clonotype has a handful of counts. The J gene is TRBJ2-5, the V gene TRBV10-3; unclear D gene. Germline CDR1 reads ENHRY; CDR2 reads SYGVKD. The CDR3 extends over 12 amino acids. Trimming took off 3 bases at V and 7 bases at J, with 9 bases between the two ends. CDR3 amino acids: CAISEGSGTQYF. CDR3 in DNA: TGTGCCATCAGTGAAGGGTCCGGGACCCAGTACTTC.

This clonotype has just a few counts. The V gene is TRBV9, the J gene TRBJ2-3; unclear D gene. V was pared by 0 bases and J by 14 bases, with 16 bases between. The CDR3 is 13 residues long. Per germline, CDR1 SGDLS and CDR2 YYNGEE. The CDR3 region is CASSVVDRPPAYF. The CDR3 DNA sequence: TGTGCCAGCAGCGTAGTGGACCGCCCACCGGCGTATTTT.

This clonotype was recorded many times. The rearrangement uses TRBV12-3 or TRBV12-4 and TRBJ1-1, with D maybe TRBD1 (6 bases). The CDR3 covers 11 residues. V lost 6 bases and J lost 4, with 6 bases in between. The CDR3 nucleotides are TGTGCCAGCAGCAGGGGCACTGAAGCTTTCTTT. Its protein is CASSRGTEAFF.

This clonotype was seen only a few times. This chain joins TRBV3-1 and TRBJ2-5; 9 bases are a match to TRBD1. Trimming at V came to 8 bases and at J to 2 bases, leaving 6 bases not matched to a gene. The CDR3 extends over 14 amino acids. CDR1 is LGHDT, CDR2 YNNKEL, per germline (reference sequence). DNA of the CDR3: TGTGCCAGCCAACACAGGGGGCGGCAAGAGACCCAGTACTTC. This translates into CASQHRGRQETQYF.

Turning to this clonotype: At one end the junction does not follow the germline gene, possibly because of a read error. The rearrangement uses TRBV7-8 and TRBJ2-1; 13 nucleotides line up with TRBD2. The CDR3 length is 16 residues. The germline V gene encodes CDR1 SGHVS and CDR2 FQNEAQ. CDR3 sequence reads: CASSLAPRTSGSRVLF. In nucleotides, the CDR3 is TGTGCCAGCAGCTTAGCGCCCCGGACTAGCGGGAGTCGTGTGCTCTTC.

This clonotype was seen a few times. The chain has TRBV3-1 and TRBJ2-3; D assignment may be TRBD1 or TRBD2 (6 bases each). Germline values: CDR1 LGHDT, CDR2 YNNKEL (reference sequence). The CDR3 has 12 residues. Trimming removed 2 bases at V and 11 bases at J, with 11 bases between. As DNA, the CDR3 is TGTGCCAGCAGCCAAAGCAGGGGAGGGCAGTATTTT. Amino acids: CASSQSRGGQYF.

The V call is TRBV7-3, the J call TRBJ2-6, with D unresolved. V lost 2 bases to trimming and J lost 0 bases, with 11 bases between them. This CDR3 has 17 amino acids. Germline-derived CDR1 and CDR2 are SGHTA and FQGTGA. The DNA for the CDR3 is TGTGCCAGCAGCTTAGTCAGCTCTAGCTCTGGGGCCAACGTCCTGACTTTC. Its translation: CASSLVSSSSGANVLTF.

This clonotype was detected only a few times. V gene TRBV28 combines with J gene TRBJ2-2; the match to TRBD2 covers 9 bases. The CDR3 consists of 15 residues. V was clipped by 7 bases and J by 5 bases; unmatched bases: 8. The germline gives CDR1 MDHEN, CDR2 SYDVKM. The CDR3 DNA sequence: TGTGCCAGCACAGGGACTAGCAGTCCAACCGGGGAGCTGTTTTTT. Translating it yields CASTGTSSPTGELFF.

Only a few counts were recorded for this clonotype. This chain connects TRBV20-1 to TRBJ2-3; 8 bases line up with TRBD2. The V segment lost 6 bases and the J segment 3 bases; nucleotides outside the gene matches: 8. Germline-derived CDR1 and CDR2 are DFQATT and SNEGSKA (reference sequence). The CDR3 has 14 amino acids. This chain's CDR3 is CSARSIAGTDTQYF. Here the CDR3 DNA reads TGCAGTGCACGGAGCATAGCGGGGACAGATACGCAGTATTTT.

A few counts support this clonotype. The chain links TRBV11-2 to TRBJ2-1; 9 nucleotides agree with TRBD2. There are 20 residues in the CDR3. V trimming: 5 bases; J trimming: 1 base; junction bases outside the gene matches: 18. The germline V gene encodes CDR1 SGHAT and CDR2 FQNNGV. The CDR3: CASSPAGLAGTVVSYNEQFF. DNA for the CDR3: TGTGCCAGCAGCCCGGCGGGGCTAGCGGGAACTGTGGTATCCTACAATGAGCAGTTCTTC.

In this sample, this clonotype turned up many times. The chain carries TRBV7-2 and TRBJ2-3; D may be TRBD2 (6 bases). The CDR3 extends over 14 amino acids. V was shortened by 2 bases and J by 5 bases, with 11 bases between the two germline ends. Germline values: CDR1 SGHTA, CDR2 FQGNSA. The CDR3 here is CASSLSLAGDTQYF. The CDR3, as DNA: TGTGCCAGCAGCTTATCACTAGCAGGAGATACGCAGTATTTT.

J is TRBJ1-5 and V is TRBV15; D not resolved. The length of the CDR3 is 15 residues. Germline lookup yields CDR1 LNHNV and CDR2 YYDKDF (reference sequence). V was clipped by 3 bases and J by 1 base, with 10 bases between them. The CDR3 DNA reads TGTGCCACCAGCAGCGACCCGGGAAGCAATCAGCCCCAGCATTTT. Protein sequence: CATSSDPGSNQPQHF.

This clonotype showed up just a few times. The chain employs TRBV7-9 and TRBJ2-5; 7 nucleotides line up with TRBD2. Per the germline V gene, CDR1 is SEHNR and CDR2 is FQNEAQ (reference sequence). The CDR3 sequence is 15 residues long. With V trimmed by 3 bases and J by 1 base, 5 bases remained unmatched. CDR3 in amino acids: CASSFGRPTQETQYF. The CDR3 region has the DNA TGTGCCAGCAGCTTCGGGAGGCCGACCCAAGAGACCCAGTACTTC. Full variable domain (outside the CDR3, taken from reference TRBV7-9 and TRBJ2-5): DTGVSQNPRHKITKRGQNVTFRCDPISEHNRLYWYRQTLGQGPEFLTYFQNEAQLEKSRLLSDRFSAERPKGSFSTLEIQRTEQGDSAMYLCASSFGRPTQETQYFGPGTRLLVL.

Many counts were recorded for this clonotype. The V and J genes are TRBV7-3 and TRBJ1-6; 11 nucleotides align to TRBD1. Germline V lookup: CDR1 SGHTA, CDR2 FQGTGA. The CDR3 covers 16 residues. Trimming removed 2 bases from V and 7 bases from J; junction bases left unmatched: 4. This CDR3 is CASSLRGTGGNSPLHF. In DNA, the CDR3 is TGTGCCAGCAGCTTACGAGGGACAGGGGGGAATTCACCCCTCCACTTT.

This chain links TRBV20-1 with TRBJ2-7; possibly TRBD1 for D (6 bases). The germline gives CDR1 DFQATT, CDR2 SNEGSKA (reference sequence). Trimming took 4 bases from V and 4 from J, leaving 11 bases between them. The CDR3 loop spans 12 amino acids. This CDR3 is CSATRQGYEQYF. CDR3 nucleotide sequence: TGCAGTGCTACACGGCAGGGGTACGAGCAGTACTTC.

The CDR3 DNA is TGTGCCAGCAGCCCCAGGTGGGGGGACACAGATACGCAGTATTTT. It specifies CASSPRWGDTDTQYF. This sequence joins TRBV6-2 or TRBV6-3 and TRBJ2-3, with D perhaps TRBD2 (6 bases). The CDR3 runs 15 residues. The germline gives CDR1 MNHEY, CDR2 SVGEGT. Trimming took off 6 bases at V and 2 bases at J, with 15 bases between the two ends.

This clonotype was seen a few times. CDR3 sequence: CASSSGRTGELFF. The CDR3 DNA reads as TGTGCCAGCAGTTCAGGCAGGACCGGGGAGCTGTTTTTT. The chain uses TRBV6-2 or TRBV6-3 and TRBJ2-2; D is uncertain. The germline CDR1 and CDR2 sequences are MNHEY and SVGEGT. The CDR3 runs to 13 residues. Trimming shortened V by 4 bases and J by 5 bases, and 8 bases separated the two germline ends.

This sequence joins TRBV11-2 and TRBJ2-3, with 10 bases that match TRBD2. Germline CDR1 and CDR2: SGHAT and FQNNGV. The V and J ends lost 3 bases and 0 bases, in that order; junction bases with no gene match: 3. This CDR3 spans 16 amino acids. The DNA of the CDR3 is TGTGCCAGCAGCTTCCTTAGCGGGGGGAGCACAGATACGCAGTATTTT. It codes for CASSFLSGGSTDTQYF.

This clonotype was seen only a few times. The chain carries TRBV9 and TRBJ2-1, with 7 bases lining up with TRBD2. The CDR3 totals 16 residues. Germline assignment: CDR1 SGDLS and CDR2 YYNGEE. V shed 3 bases, J shed 3 bases, and the junction held 9 bases outside the gene matches. The CDR3 reads CASSGPRRESYNEQFF. In DNA form, the CDR3 reads TGTGCCAGCAGCGGGCCCCGGCGGGAGAGCTACAATGAGCAGTTCTTC.

This clonotype was seen a handful of times. The genes are TRBV18 and TRBJ1-2, with D maybe TRBD1 (6 bases). Per the germline V gene, CDR1 is KGHSH and CDR2 is LQKENI. The CDR3 extends over 16 amino acids. Trimming removed 3 bases from V and 2 bases from J, with 16 bases in between. CDR3: CASSPTGVLQNYGYTF. The CDR3 DNA sequence: TGTGCCAGCTCACCGACAGGAGTACTGCAAAACTATGGCTACACCTTC.

This clonotype came up many times. Here the CDR3 reads CSGASQRSTDTQYF. CDR3 coding DNA: TGCAGCGGAGCTAGCCAGCGAAGCACAGATACGCAGTATTTT. The genes are TRBV29-1 and TRBJ2-3, with a possible D match to TRBD2 (5 bases). Trimming stripped 7 bases from V and 0 bases from J, with 14 bases between. Germline-derived CDR1 and CDR2 are SQVTM and ANQGSEA. The CDR3 loop spans 14 amino acids.

This rearrangement joins TRBV18 to TRBJ1-1; perhaps TRBD1 as D (5 bases). Germline CDR1 KGHSH, CDR2 LQKENI. The CDR3 has 13 residues. Trimming stripped 8 bases from V and 1 base from J, with 11 bases between. The CDR3 DNA follows: TGTGCCAGCAAGGGGACCGGGAACACTGAAGCTTTCTTT. Translation gives CASKGTGNTEAFF.